The rows below give T cell receptor beta chains drawn from one sample of a study of CD8+ T cells in alopecia areata. The assay was immunoSEQ multiplex PCR, and TCRdb's table has in-frame clones only and misses some. The repertoire holds about 180,000 clones, with around 49% as singletons. Sample: CD8+ T cells sorted from blood, taken between weeks 51 and 52, from a patient treated with tofacitinib. These receptors were taken from a human donor with alopecia areata. CDR3s include the opening cysteine and the closing phenylalanine or tryptophan. D genes are given only for firm matches. Clone size is given for some rows only: seen once, a few or many times, or a class if the clone is expanded.

>TRBJ1-5|TRBV7-9|15|many|-
CASSWGLTGNQPQHF
TGTGCCAGCAGCTGGGGCTTAACTGGCAATCAGCCCCAGCATTTT
>TRBJ2-7|TRBV14|16|-|TRBD1
CASRSSSGTASYEQYF
TGTGCCAGCAGATCAAGCTCCGGGACAGCCTCCTACGAGCAGTACTTC
>TRBJ2-5|TRBV11-2|16|few|-
CASSPPDSQYQETQYF
TGTGCCAGCAGCCCACCGGACAGCCAGTACCAAGAGACCCAGTACTTC
>TRBJ2-2|TRBV4-3|15|-|-
CASSQIRAKGGELFF
TGCGCCAGCAGCCAGATACGGGCCAAGGGCGGGGAGCTGTTTTTT
>TRBJ2-7|TRBV9|14|-|-
CASSVDQIPYEQYF
TGTGCCAGCAGCGTAGACCAGATTCCATACGAGCAGTACTTC
>TRBJ2-1|TRBV6-5|15|-|TRBD2
CASSYWGAGLNEQFF
TGTGCCAGCAGTTACTGGGGAGCGGGGTTGAATGAGCAGTTCTTC
>TRBJ2-7|TRBV7-9|16|-|-
CASSLPLTGNSYEQYF
TGTGCCAGCAGCTTACCCCTGACAGGCAACTCCTACGAGCAGTACTTC
>TRBJ2-3|TRBV7-8|16|-|-
CASSLGWQEGTDTQYF
TGTGCCAGCAGCTTAGGTTGGCAGGAAGGCACAGATACGCAGTATTTT
>TRBJ2-6|TRBV19|14|few|-
CASKAGTGANVLTF
TGTGCCAGTAAGGCAGGGACTGGGGCCAACGTCCTGACTTTC
>TRBJ2-2|TRBV27|15|few|-
CASSGQNVGIGELFF
TGTGCCAGCAGTGGACAGAACGTTGGTATCGGGGAGCTGTTTTTT
>TRBJ2-7|TRBV30|14|-|-
CAWTRAPRGYEQYF
TGTGCCTGGACTCGGGCCCCCAGAGGCTACGAGCAGTACTTC
>TRBJ2-5|TRBV4-2|17|-|TRBD2
CASSQDPGLAGEETQYF
TGTGCCAGCAGCCAAGACCCGGGACTAGCGGGGGAGGAGACCCAGTACTTC
>TRBJ2-3|TRBV27|14|-|-
CASSLNVGPDTQYF
TGTGCCAGCAGTTTAAACGTGGGCCCAGATACGCAGTATTTT
>TRBJ2-5|TRBV13|16|-|TRBD1
CASSGTGGLYQETQYF
TGTGCCAGCAGTGGGACAGGGGGCTTGTACCAAGAGACCCAGTACTTC
>TRBJ2-5|TRBV7-9|15|-|-
CASSLMGGQEETQYF
TGTGCCAGCAGCTTAATGGGGGGGCAAGAAGAGACCCAGTACTTC
>TRBJ2-2|TRBV13|18|-|-
CASSLYPASWENTGELFF
TGTGCCAGCAGCTTATACCCAGCGTCCTGGGAAAACACCGGGGAGCTGTTTTTT
>TRBJ2-5|TRBV4-1|15|-|TRBD2
CASSQRIAGQETQYF
TGCGCCAGCAGCCAAAGAATAGCGGGGCAAGAGACCCAGTACTTC
>TRBJ2-1|TRBV27|13|-|-
CASSLSRGSKQFF
TGTGCCAGCAGTTTATCCCGAGGGAGTAAGCAGTTCTTC
>TRBJ1-2|TRBV7-9|15|-|-
CASSRDEDTNYGYTF
TGTGCCAGCAGCAGGGACGAGGACACGAACTATGGCTACACCTTC
>TRBJ1-5|TRBV30|17|few|-
CAWSGQSGTYGNQPQHF
TGTGCCTGGAGCGGTCAGTCCGGGACATATGGCAATCAGCCCCAGCATTTT
>TRBJ2-7|TRBV27|14|few|-
CASSSSPEGYEQYF
TGTGCCAGCAGTTCGAGTCCGGAGGGGTACGAGCAGTACTTC
>TRBJ2-1|TRBV6-5|13|-|-
CASSYSNGVEQFF
TGTGCCAGCAGTTACTCGAATGGGGTTGAGCAGTTCTTC
>TRBJ2-1|TRBV9|13|-|TRBD1
CASNRQGESEQFF
TGTGCCAGCAATCGACAGGGAGAGAGTGAGCAGTTCTTC
>TRBJ2-7|TRBV9|14|-|TRBD1
CASSAGQAAYEQYF
TGTGCCAGCAGCGCCGGACAGGCGGCCTACGAGCAGTACTTC
>TRBJ2-1|TRBV9|14|-|TRBD1
CASSLGTGMDEQFF
TGTGCCAGCAGCCTCGGGACAGGGATGGATGAGCAGTTCTTC
>TRBJ2-7|TRBV10-3|13|few|-
CAIRQQDRPEQYF
TGTGCCATCAGACAACAGGACAGACCCGAGCAGTACTTC